The entry that follows covers one T cell receptor (beta chain) sequence. Its target is unknown. From RNA transcripts, TCR beta CDR3 regions were amplified. HTBI primers were used for first-round RT-PCR of the TCR CDR3. One entry per CDR3 protein, called by TCRdb with MiXCR from the multiplex PCR reads. The profile shows about 460,000 distinct CDR3 sequences, around a fifth of them singletons. Patients affected by ophthalmopathy presented a Clinical Activity Score of at least 3, a NOSPECS grade of at least 4, and disease duration below 3 months. The data were obtained in a study of T cells in Graves' hyperthyroidism and ophthalmopathy. On the study more broadly: Upon initial diagnosis and before any treatment, peripheral blood was collected. Whole-study findings and limits: Onset of ophthalmopathy came a median roughly 6.4 months after the model predicted it.

Germline V gives CDR1 MGHRA, CDR2 YSYEKL. V lost 0 bases, J lost 4 bases, and 18 bases lay in between. The CDR3 length is 17 residues. Sequenced input: blood. The V and J genes are TRBV4-1 and TRBJ1-2; D is uncertain. The clonotype was recovered from a woman in her seventies with Graves' ophthalmopathy. CDR3 DNA sequence: TGCGCCAGCAGCCAAGAAGGTTTCGGAACAGATCGCTATGGCTACACCTTC. This sequence encodes CASSQEGFGTDRYGYTF.